This TCR beta chain was sequenced in a study of shared clonotypes between healthy human individuals. Sequencing was performed with immunoSEQ multiplex PCR; in TCRdb, only in-frame clones are kept and a portion is missing. The profile shows some 2 million clones, 85% to 95% of them singletons. Overall study results and limits: Memory subsets generally showed lower estimated richness than naive subsets. Among a handful of donors, about 4.6% of naive CD4 clonotypes were found in common. Sorted-subset sequencing, rarefaction showed, was incomplete despite large depth.

V lost 3 bases, J lost 5 bases, and 10 bases lay in between. The CDR3 runs to 13 residues. Germline V gene sequence: CDR1 SEHNR, CDR2 FQNEAQ (reference sequence). Comment on this clone: Its antigen remains unidentified. The sample holds other DNA sequences that translate to the same CDR3.

Sequenced sample: naive CD4+ T cells sorted from blood. The subset is: CD45RA+ positively selected. This clonotype was obtained from a man between 18 and 35 years old in good health. The V gene is TRBV7-9, the J gene TRBJ1-1; the D gene is possibly TRBD1 (6 bases). CDR3 bases: TGTGCCAGCAGCTTTGGGGGGCGAACTGAAGCTTTCTTT. Protein: CASSFGGRTEAFF. Full variable domain (outside the CDR3, taken from reference TRBV7-9 and TRBJ1-1): DTGVSQNPRHKITKRGQNVTFRCDPISEHNRLYWYRQTLGQGPEFLTYFQNEAQLEKSRLLSDRFSAERPKGSFSTLEIQRTEQGDSAMYLCASSFGGRTEAFFGQGTRLTVV.